The next 13 T cell receptor beta chains were all read from a single sample in a study of beta chain features in type 1 diabetes. Investigators reverse transcribed all isolated RNA, so they sequenced expressed TCRB transcripts. Data came from immunoSEQ multiplex PCR; TCRdb stores just in-frame clones and leaves some out. The table includes around 300,000 clones, around 7.8% detected once. Sequenced: central memory CD4+ T cells from blood. All receptors derive from a woman aged 18-29 years in good health.

This clone was found a few times. The rearrangement joins TRBV7-3 to TRBJ2-2; D uncertain. Germline CDR1 SGHTA, CDR2 FQGTGA. This CDR3 is built from 14 residues. Trimming left V 2 bases short and J 3 bases short, with 7 bases between. This CDR3 is CASSLSRDTGELFF. In DNA form, the CDR3 reads TGTGCCAGCAGCTTATCCCGGGACACCGGGGAGCTGTTTTTT. The full variable domain, rest sourced from reference TRBV7-3 and TRBJ2-2, is GAGVSQTPSNKVTEKGKYVELRCDPISGHTALYWYRQSLGQGPEFLIYFQGTGAADDSGLPNDRFFAVRPEGSVSTLKIQRTERGDSAVYLCASSLSRDTGELFFGEGSRLTVL.

Ten or more counts support this clone. The rearrangement joins TRBV6-5 to TRBJ2-3, with D unresolved. The V gene's germline CDR1 is MNHEY and CDR2 SVGAGI. V was clipped by 2 bases and J by 3 bases, with 12 bases between them. The CDR3 runs 15 residues. The CDR3 coding sequence is TGTGCCAGCAGTTACGCCGGCGCGAGGACAGATACGCAGTATTTT. Protein: CASSYAGARTDTQYF.

As for this clone: Its ends do not fully match the called genes, so a read error is possible. The chain links TRBV6-5 to TRBJ2-7; no definite D call. Germline V gene data show CDR1 as MNHEY and CDR2 as SVGAGI. The CDR3 runs to 14 residues. The CDR3 nucleotides are TGTGCCATCAGTGAATTTGGAATGACTTACGAGCAGTACTTC. Encoded protein: CAISEFGMTYEQYF.

The CDR3 DNA reads TGTGCCAGCCTAGACAGGGACCTTACAGATACGCAGTATTTT. The encoded protein is CASLDRDLTDTQYF. V usage is TRBV6-6 and J usage is TRBJ2-3, with 7 bases that match TRBD1. The V gene's germline CDR1 is MNHNY and CDR2 SVGAGI (reference sequence). The CDR3 consists of 14 residues. V gave up 8 bases and J gave up 3 bases; unmatched junction bases: 8.

This clone was observed a few times. The V call is TRBV19, the J call TRBJ1-5, with TRBD1 matching over 10 bases. J gave up 4 bases and V 3 bases, and 12 bases lay outside the gene matches. Germline CDR1 reads LNHDA; CDR2 reads SQIVND (reference sequence). The CDR3 extends over 18 amino acids. CDR3 amino acids: CASSIGTGVGFANQPQHF. Here the CDR3 DNA reads TGTGCCAGTAGTATCGGGACAGGGGTTGGGTTTGCAAATCAGCCCCAGCATTTT. Filled out from reference TRBV19 and TRBJ1-5, the complete variable domain reads DGGITQSPKYLFRKEGQNVTLSCEQNLNHDAMYWYRQDPGQGLRLIYYSQIVNDFQKGDIAEGYSVSREKKESFPLTVTSAQKNPTAFYLCASSIGTGVGFANQPQHFGDGTRLSIL.

This clone was found a few times. V usage is TRBV7-2 and J usage is TRBJ2-1; TRBD2 matches 7 bases. The CDR3 runs 16 residues. The germline CDR1 and CDR2 sequences are SGHTA and FQGNSA. The V gene end was trimmed by 5 bases and the J gene end by 4 bases; junction bases not matched to a gene: 11. The CDR3 spells CASSQGSSGKYNEQFF. CDR3 DNA: TGTGCCAGCAGCCAAGGCTCTAGCGGAAAATACAATGAGCAGTTCTTC.

This clone was observed a handful of times. The same CDR3 arises from other DNA sequences in this sample as well. V usage is TRBV2 and J usage is TRBJ1-2; 7 bases agree with TRBD1. The CDR3 consists of 13 residues. J was trimmed by 5 bases and V by 4 bases; bases with no gene match: 4. Germline CDR1 reads SNHLY; CDR2 reads FYNNEI. The DNA for the CDR3 is TGTGCCAGCAGTGCCGACAGGGTTTATGGCTACACCTTC. Translated: CASSADRVYGYTF.

CDR3 coding DNA: TGTGCCAGCAGCTTATTCCTGGCCTCTGGAAACACCATATATTTT. Residues: CASSLFLASGNTIYF. V gene TRBV7-2 combines with J gene TRBJ1-3; D is uncertain. V dropped 2 bases and J dropped 0 bases, with 8 bases sitting between them. The CDR3 is 15 amino acids. CDR1 is SGHTA and CDR2 is FQGNSA in the germline V gene.

The rearrangement uses TRBV7-2 and TRBJ2-5, with 12 bases fitting TRBD1. CDR1 is SGHTA, CDR2 FQGNSA, per germline. V was clipped by 1 base and J by 3 bases; unmatched bases: 6. This CDR3 has 17 amino acids. The CDR3 DNA reads TGTGCCAGCAGCTTAGGGGTGGGACAGGGGGCGAAAGAGACCCAGTACTTC. Protein sequence: CASSLGVGQGAKETQYF.

This clone has only a few counts. This sequence joins TRBV2 and TRBJ1-1; the D gene is possibly TRBD1 (6 bases). CDR1 is SNHLY, CDR2 FYNNEI, per germline. The CDR3 runs to 14 residues. V lost 6 bases, J lost 4 bases, and 15 bases lay in between. The CDR3 sequence is CASRQGTVGTEAFF. The DNA of the CDR3 is TGTGCCAGCAGACAGGGAACCGTCGGCACTGAAGCTTTCTTT.

A few counts support this clone. The chain couples TRBV30 to TRBJ2-2; D is uncertain. Trimming pared 0 bases from V and 6 bases from J, leaving 2 bases between. Germline V gene sequence: CDR1 GTSNPN, CDR2 SVGIG (reference sequence). This CDR3 has 11 amino acids. The CDR3 DNA sequence: TGTGCCTGGAGTGTGGCCGGGGAGCTGTTTTTT. Encoded protein: CAWSVAGELFF.

This clone was seen only a few times. The CDR3 protein is CASSLFSYTQNYGYTF. CDR3 DNA: TGTGCCAGCAGTTTATTCTCGTACACCCAGAACTATGGCTACACCTTC. V is TRBV28 and J is TRBJ1-2, with D unclear. V shed 1 base and J shed 2 bases, with 14 bases lying between them. Germline lookup yields CDR1 MDHEN and CDR2 SYDVKM. CDR3 length: 16 residues.

This clone appeared many times. The rearrangement links TRBV15 to TRBJ2-7; the D is unclear. V was shortened by 1 base and J by 2 bases, with 18 bases between the two germline ends. CDR3 length: 17 amino acids. Germline assignment: CDR1 LNHNV and CDR2 YYDKDF (reference sequence). CDR3 nucleotide sequence: TGTGCCACCAGCAGAGCTTATCGAGGCTCATACACCTACGAGCAGTACGTC. This gives the protein CATSRAYRGSYTYEQYV.